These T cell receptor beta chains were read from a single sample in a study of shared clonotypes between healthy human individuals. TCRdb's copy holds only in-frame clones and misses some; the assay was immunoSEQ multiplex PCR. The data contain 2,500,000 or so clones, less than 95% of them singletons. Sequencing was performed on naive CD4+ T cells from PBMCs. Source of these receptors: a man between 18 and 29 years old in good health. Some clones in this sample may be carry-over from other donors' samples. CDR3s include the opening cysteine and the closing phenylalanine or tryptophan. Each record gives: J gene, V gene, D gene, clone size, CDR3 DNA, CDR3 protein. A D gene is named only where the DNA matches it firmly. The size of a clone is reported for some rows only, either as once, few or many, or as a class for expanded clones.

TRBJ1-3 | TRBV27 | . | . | TGTGCCAGCAGTTTGGGGGGCGGTGGAAACACCATATATTTT | CASSLGGGGNTIYF
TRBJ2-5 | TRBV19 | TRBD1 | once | TGTGCCAGTAGTATTAGGACAGGGATCCAAGAGACCCAGTACTTC | CASSIRTGIQETQYF
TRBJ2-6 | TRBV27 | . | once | TGTGCCAGCAGTTTATTACAGGGGGGGATCTCTGGGGCCAACGTCCTGACTTTC | CASSLLQGGISGANVLTF
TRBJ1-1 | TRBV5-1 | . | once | TGCGCCAGCAGCGGGGGACTCCTGGCGGGGGTGAACACTGAAGCTTTCTTT | CASSGGLLAGVNTEAFF
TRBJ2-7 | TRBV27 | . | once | TGTGCCAGCAGTTTCAGTGTTGGGTTTCAGGGCGAGGGCGGAACGAGCTCCTACGAGCAGTACTTC | CASSFSVGFQGEGGTSSYEQYF
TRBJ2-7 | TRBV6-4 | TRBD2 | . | TGTGCCAGCACCAGACTAGCGGGAGGGGACGAGCAGTACTTC | CASTRLAGGDEQYF
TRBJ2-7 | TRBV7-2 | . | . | TGTGCCAGCAGCTTACAGGGAGCGAATCACGAGCAGTACTTC | CASSLQGANHEQYF
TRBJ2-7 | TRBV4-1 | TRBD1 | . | TGCGCCAGCAGCCTTCAGGGGGCCCCCTACGAGCAGTACTTC | CASSLQGAPYEQYF
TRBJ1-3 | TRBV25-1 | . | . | TGTGCCAGCAGTGACCTTACACGCTCTGGAAACACCATATATTTT | CASSDLTRSGNTIYF
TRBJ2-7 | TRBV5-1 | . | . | TGCGCCAGCAGCTTGGAGTGGGACACTTCCTACGAGCAGTACTTC | CASSLEWDTSYEQYF
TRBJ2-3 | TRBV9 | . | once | TGTGCCAGCAGCGTAGTTGGGTTTGCAGATACGCAGTATTTT | CASSVVGFADTQYF
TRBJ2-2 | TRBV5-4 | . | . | TGTGCCAGCTCCCGGGGACCCGGGGAGCTGTTTTTT | CASSRGPGELFF
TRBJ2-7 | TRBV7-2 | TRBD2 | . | TGTGCCAGCAGCCTAGGGGGCGGGAGGGCCTCGATCTACGAGCAGTACTTC | CASSLGGGRASIYEQYF
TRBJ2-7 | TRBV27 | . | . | TGTGCCAGCAGTTTATCCCGCGGCCTAGTCGGAGAGCAGTACTTC | CASSLSRGLVGEQYF
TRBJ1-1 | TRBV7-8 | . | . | TGTGCCAGCAGCTCGTACCGGGGTGCGAACACTGAAGCTTTCTTT | CASSSYRGANTEAFF
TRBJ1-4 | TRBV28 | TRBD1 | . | TGTGCCAGCAGCCCTACAGGGGGCTGGGAAAAACTGTTTTTT | CASSPTGGWEKLFF
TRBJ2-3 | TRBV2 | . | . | TGTGCCAGCAGTGAATATCTCCGCGCAGATACGCAGTATTTT | CASSEYLRADTQYF
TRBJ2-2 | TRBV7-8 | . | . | TGTGCCAGCAGCTTAGAGCAATCCCCCCTCACCGGGGAGCTGTTTTTT | CASSLEQSPLTGELFF
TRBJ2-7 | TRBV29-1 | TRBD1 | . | TGCAGCGTTGAAGGCCTGACAGGGGTACACGAGCAGTACTTC | CSVEGLTGVHEQYF
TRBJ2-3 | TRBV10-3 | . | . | TGTGCCATCTCAAGCGGCGGGCCCACAGATACGCAGTATTTT | CAISSGGPTDTQYF
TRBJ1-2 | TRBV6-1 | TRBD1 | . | TGTGCCAGCACACCCAGGGGGGGAGAGTATCATGGCTACACCTTC | CASTPRGGEYHGYTF
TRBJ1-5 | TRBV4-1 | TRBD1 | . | TGCGCCAGCAGCCAAGGCGGCCAGGGGGCTAGCAATCAGCCCCAGCATTTT | CASSQGGQGASNQPQHF
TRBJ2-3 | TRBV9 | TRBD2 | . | TGTGCCAGCAGCGTAGAGGGCCCTAGCGGGAGAACAGATACGCAGTATTTT | CASSVEGPSGRTDTQYF
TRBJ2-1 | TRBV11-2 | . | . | TGTGCCAGCAGCCCCGGCAATGAGCAGTTCTTC | CASSPGNEQFF
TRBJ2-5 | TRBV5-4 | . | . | TGTGCCAGCAGCCCGCGGAGGGCAGGTCTGGCATCGTTAGAGACCCAGTACTTC | CASSPRRAGLASLETQYF